This T cell receptor beta chain was observed in a study of blood T cells in healthy people across ages. This CDR3 has 15 residues. Looked up from germline, CDR1 is LGHDT and CDR2 is YNNKEL (reference sequence). With respect to this clonotype: Antigen specificity is unknown. The junction departs from the called germline gene at one end, perhaps through a read error.

A second PCR, run for roughly 6 to 11 cycles, used a sample-barcoded 5' primer plus a J-beta primer mix. Each TCR beta cDNA got a 12-nucleotide random molecular identifier. TCRdb itself ran the 5' RACE reads through MiXCR, one entry per CDR3 protein. The sample records roughly 1.7 million distinct CDR3 sequences, about 35% being singletons. Findings and caveats of the study: Researchers deemed the diversity estimates from one million T cells underestimates.

The chain joins TRBV3-1 to TRBJ2-3, with TRBD2 matching over 9 bases. Source material: blood. The sequence was obtained from a young woman in good health. The CDR3 DNA is TGTGCCAGCAGCCGAGTCCCGGGACTAGCAGATACGCGGTATTTT. This gives the protein CASSRVPGLADTRYF.